This T cell receptor (beta chain) was identified in a study of cytomegalovirus exposure and HLA in healthy donors. Overall study findings and caveats: Only CMV serostatus was available as immune exposure information. Further analysis was carried out later, and it showed several of the most significant clusters appearing linked to common viral pathogens. Reports indicated that the classifier achieved high specificity and sensitivity in diagnosing cytomegalovirus status.

The PCR employed 60 Vbeta primers together with 13 Jbeta primers. Here immunoSEQ multiplex PCR was the method, and the copy in TCRdb shows in-frame clones only, minus some. This sample's table reports fewer than 150,000 clones. Turning to this clone: What it binds is not known.

V dropped 4 bases and J dropped 8; count of bases not matched to a gene: 5. The CDR3 extends over 12 amino acids. The germline V gene encodes CDR1 SQVTM and CDR2 ANQGSEA. When sampled, the donors appeared nominally healthy, though they likely had unrecorded immune exposures. The sequence was collected from a man aged 40-49 years in good health and CMV-seronegative. The sequencing sample was made of PBMCs. V usage is TRBV29-1 and J usage is TRBJ1-5; 7 bases are a match to TRBD1. This CDR3 is CSVGQGQEPQHF. CDR3 DNA: TGCAGCGTTGGACAGGGCCAGGAGCCCCAGCATTTT. The variable domain in full, with the rest retrieved from reference TRBV29-1 and TRBJ1-5, is SAVISQKPSRDICQRGTSLTIQCQVDSQVTMMFWYRQQPGQSLTLIATANQGSEATYESGFVIDKFPISRPNLTFSTLTVSNMSPEDSSIYLCSVGQGQEPQHFGDGTRLSIL.